A selection of T cell receptor beta chains follows, all from one sample in a study of blood T cell repertoires in COVID-19. Produced via immunoSEQ multiplex PCR; TCRdb's table is partial and in-frame only. Of roughly 280,000 clones in the sample, about 88% are singletons; the top ten hold around 3.6%. The sequencing sample was made of peripheral blood. These receptors were obtained from a man aged 18 to 30 with active or convalescent COVID-19. Both conserved end residues are part of each CDR3. D genes are given only for firm matches. The size field is filled for only some rows; it gives once, few, many or a size class.

V gene: TRBV18; clone size: NA; J gene: TRBJ1-1; D gene: TRBD1; CDR3 protein: CASSPAGQGIAEAFF; CDR3 DNA: TGTGCCAGCTCACCCGCTGGACAGGGGATCGCTGAAGCTTTCTTT
V gene: TRBV4-2; clone size: NA; J gene: TRBJ2-1; D gene: NA; CDR3 protein: CASRVSDTTLHEQFF; CDR3 DNA: TGTGCCAGCAGGGTGTCGGACACAACCCTCCATGAGCAGTTCTTC
V gene: TRBV5-4; clone size: NA; J gene: TRBJ2-2; D gene: TRBD2; CDR3 protein: CASSPTSGNTGELFF; CDR3 DNA: TGTGCCAGCAGCCCCACTAGCGGGAACACCGGGGAGCTGTTTTTT
V gene: TRBV29-1; clone size: NA; J gene: TRBJ1-1; D gene: TRBD1; CDR3 protein: CSATTGVGTEAFF; CDR3 DNA: TGCAGCGCAACTACAGGGGTCGGCACTGAAGCTTTCTTT
V gene: TRBV6-1; clone size: medium-sized; J gene: TRBJ2-7; D gene: NA; CDR3 protein: CASSEGQSSYEQYF; CDR3 DNA: TGTGCCAGCAGTGAAGGACAGAGCTCCTACGAGCAGTACTTC
V gene: TRBV6-6; clone size: NA; J gene: TRBJ2-2; D gene: TRBD1; CDR3 protein: CASSYSRTGDTGELFF; CDR3 DNA: TGTGCCAGCAGTTACTCTCGGACAGGTGACACCGGGGAGCTGTTTTTT
V gene: TRBV20-1; clone size: NA; J gene: TRBJ2-1; D gene: NA; CDR3 protein: CSASGYNEQFF; CDR3 DNA: TGCAGTGCCAGCGGATACAATGAGCAGTTCTTC
V gene: TRBV5-8; clone size: NA; J gene: TRBJ2-5; D gene: NA; CDR3 protein: CASSLSLSSYQETQYF; CDR3 DNA: TGTGCCAGCAGCCTGTCCCTTAGCAGTTACCAAGAGACCCAGTACTTC
V gene: TRBV2; clone size: NA; J gene: TRBJ1-4; D gene: NA; CDR3 protein: CASPTVNNEKLFF; CDR3 DNA: TGTGCCAGTCCGACAGTTAATAATGAAAAACTGTTTTTT
V gene: TRBV4-1; clone size: NA; J gene: TRBJ2-5; D gene: TRBD2; CDR3 protein: CASSQVPAGVRETQYF; CDR3 DNA: TGCGCCAGCAGCCAAGTCCCAGCGGGAGTTAGGGAGACCCAGTACTTC
V gene: TRBV10-3; clone size: NA; J gene: TRBJ2-7; D gene: NA; CDR3 protein: CAISGGYEQYF; CDR3 DNA: TGTGCCATCTCGGGTGGGTACGAGCAGTACTTC
V gene: TRBV12-5; clone size: NA; J gene: TRBJ2-7; D gene: NA; CDR3 protein: CASGTGHGERGTGYEQYF; CDR3 DNA: TGTGCTAGTGGCACGGGACATGGGGAGAGGGGGACGGGCTACGAGCAGTACTTC
V gene: TRBV2; clone size: NA; J gene: TRBJ1-1; D gene: TRBD1; CDR3 protein: CASSYRGRNTEAFF; CDR3 DNA: TGTGCCAGCAGCTACAGGGGGCGGAACACTGAAGCTTTCTTT
V gene: TRBV5-1; clone size: NA; J gene: TRBJ2-2; D gene: NA; CDR3 protein: CASSLARGTGELFF; CDR3 DNA: TGCGCCAGCAGTTTGGCTCGGGGCACCGGGGAGCTGTTTTTT
V gene: TRBV10-1; clone size: few; J gene: TRBJ1-6; D gene: NA; CDR3 protein: CASPREAGFRTYNSPLHF; CDR3 DNA: TGCGCCAGCCCGAGAGAGGCAGGGTTTAGGACCTATAATTCACCCCTCCACTTT
V gene: TRBV6-5; clone size: once; J gene: TRBJ1-5; D gene: TRBD1; CDR3 protein: CASRGTGDQPQHF; CDR3 DNA: TGTGCCAGCAGGGGGACAGGGGATCAGCCCCAGCATTTT
V gene: TRBV6-2/TRBV6-3; clone size: NA; J gene: TRBJ2-1; D gene: NA; CDR3 protein: CASSYTYLSSYNEQFF; CDR3 DNA: TGTGCCAGCAGTTACACTTACTTAAGCTCCTACAATGAGCAGTTCTTC
V gene: TRBV6-5; clone size: medium-sized; J gene: TRBJ1-4; D gene: NA; CDR3 protein: CASRTSVKREKLFF; CDR3 DNA: TGTGCCAGCAGAACCAGCGTCAAGCGGGAAAAACTGTTTTTT
V gene: TRBV5-6; clone size: NA; J gene: TRBJ2-5; D gene: TRBD1; CDR3 protein: CASSAFDRGETQYF; CDR3 DNA: TGTGCCAGCAGCGCGTTCGACAGGGGAGAGACCCAGTACTTC
V gene: TRBV11-3; clone size: NA; J gene: TRBJ2-1; D gene: TRBD1; CDR3 protein: CASSSFGLQGDEQFF; CDR3 DNA: TGTGCCAGCAGCTCCTTTGGACTACAGGGGGATGAGCAGTTCTTC
V gene: TRBV2; clone size: NA; J gene: TRBJ2-1; D gene: TRBD1; CDR3 protein: CATYPGQGFNEQFF; CDR3 DNA: TGTGCCACCTATCCGGGACAGGGGTTTAATGAGCAGTTCTTC
V gene: TRBV12-5; clone size: NA; J gene: TRBJ2-2; D gene: NA; CDR3 protein: CASGLGTDNTGELFF; CDR3 DNA: TGTGCTAGTGGTTTGGGGACAGACAACACCGGGGAGCTGTTTTTT
V gene: TRBV4-2; clone size: NA; J gene: TRBJ1-1; D gene: NA; CDR3 protein: CASSQGGQLNTEAFF; CDR3 DNA: TGTGCCAGCAGCCAAGGCGGACAGCTGAACACTGAAGCTTTCTTT
V gene: TRBV7-9; clone size: NA; J gene: TRBJ1-1; D gene: NA; CDR3 protein: CASSLGSGAEAFF; CDR3 DNA: TGTGCCAGCAGCTTAGGATCAGGGGCTGAAGCTTTCTTT
V gene: TRBV5-1; clone size: NA; J gene: TRBJ1-3; D gene: NA; CDR3 protein: CASSLELGATIYF; CDR3 DNA: TGCGCCAGCAGCTTGGAATTAGGGGCCACCATATATTTT
V gene: TRBV2; clone size: NA; J gene: TRBJ2-7; D gene: NA; CDR3 protein: CASSLRGTVSEQYF; CDR3 DNA: TGTGCCAGCAGCCTCCGGGGGACGGTCTCCGAGCAGTACTTC
V gene: TRBV4-2; clone size: NA; J gene: TRBJ2-4; D gene: NA; CDR3 protein: CASSGHERELYIQYF; CDR3 DNA: TGTGCCAGCAGCGGGCACGAAAGGGAGCTGTACATTCAGTACTTC
V gene: TRBV7-6; clone size: NA; J gene: TRBJ2-7; D gene: TRBD2; CDR3 protein: CASSLTLSGRNEQYF; CDR3 DNA: TGTGCCAGCAGCTTAACTCTGAGCGGGAGAAACGAGCAGTACTTC
V gene: TRBV30; clone size: NA; J gene: TRBJ2-1; D gene: TRBD2; CDR3 protein: CAWSGGDYNEQFF; CDR3 DNA: TGTGCCTGGTCTGGGGGGGACTACAATGAGCAGTTCTTC